The next 20 T cell receptor beta chains were all read from a single sample in a study of monozygotic twins with inflammatory bowel disease (dated by TCRdb to the late 2010s). The library relied on 5' RACE. Sequenced using an Illumina HiSeq 2500. Following TCRdb reprocessing, every CDR3 protein sequence forms one entry, and DNA is not provided. The table for this sample records 300,000 to 400,000 distinct CDR3 sequences. Of the sample, roughly 2% is held by the ten largest clones. The material sequenced was blood. The source of these receptors is a human donor with ulcerative colitis or Crohn's disease, or a healthy co-twin of an affected twin (not recorded which).

The rearrangement links TRBV12-3 or TRBV12-4 to TRBJ1-6; without DNA, the TCRdb call of TRBD1 cannot be checked. The length of the CDR3 is 15 residues. This CDR3 reads CASSLRQGPNSPLHF.

V gene TRBV27 combines with J gene TRBJ1-1; TCRdb picks TRBD1, but there is no DNA to check that call. CDR3 length equals 15 residues. Per the germline V gene, CDR1 is MNHEY and CDR2 is SMNVEV (reference sequence). This CDR3 is CASRQRGAMNTEVFF.

The chain links TRBV7-2 to TRBJ2-7; TCRdb calls TRBD2, which cannot be checked without DNA. There are 15 residues in the CDR3. Germline V CDR1 and CDR2: SGHTA, FQGNSA. The chain's CDR3 is CASSLEGTVPKEQYF.

This chain joins TRBV28 and TRBJ2-2. Germline-derived CDR1 and CDR2 are MDHEN and SYDVKM. The CDR3 runs 15 residues. The CDR3 region is CASSLISPNTGELFF. Variable domain in full (rest from reference TRBV28 and TRBJ2-2): DVKVTQSSRYLVKRTGEKVFLECVQDMDHENMFWYRQDPGLGLRLIYFSYDVKMKEKGDIPEGYSVSREKKERFSLILESASTNQTSMYLCASSLISPNTGELFFGEGSRLTVL.

The V and J genes are TRBV4-1 and TRBJ1-4. The germline CDR1 and CDR2 sequences are MGHRA and YSYEKL. This CDR3 region has 17 residues. The CDR3 region is CASSQANLVGGFEKLFF.

The V gene is TRBV9, the J gene TRBJ2-3. CDR3 length: 13 residues. Germline lookup yields CDR1 SGDLS and CDR2 YYNGEE. The CDR3 spells CASSVARTDTQYF.

The chain carries TRBV4-1 and TRBJ2-1. Germline CDR1 and CDR2: MGHRA and YSYEKL. There are 17 residues in the CDR3. The CDR3 spells CASSQDLARSSYNEQFF.

The rearrangement links TRBV4-1 to TRBJ2-7. The CDR3 covers 14 residues. The germline CDR1 and CDR2 sequences are MGHRA and YSYEKL. The CDR3 here is CASSLGPETYEQYF.

The chain has TRBV29-1 and TRBJ2-2; TCRdb proposes TRBD1, but this gene call is untestable without DNA. CDR3 length: 12 amino acids. Germline CDR1 SQVTM, CDR2 ANQGSEA. CDR3 residues: CSVGQGNGELFF.

This chain uses TRBV12-3 or TRBV12-4 with TRBJ1-1. CDR3 length equals 13 residues. The CDR3: CASSLLLGYEAFF.

V gene TRBV6-1 combines with J gene TRBJ1-2; TCRdb's assignment of TRBD1 cannot be checked, as there is no DNA. Germline loops: CDR1 MNHNS, CDR2 SASEGT. The CDR3 length is 15 residues. CDR3 sequence: CASSGEGTVNYGYTF.

The CDR3 here is CASSTRQGRGKETQYF. The V and J genes are TRBV7-9 and TRBJ2-5; checking the TCRdb D call of TRBD1 is not possible without DNA. CDR1 is SEHNR and CDR2 is FQNEAQ in the germline V gene (reference sequence). CDR3 length: 16 residues.

The rearrangement joins TRBV10-3 to TRBJ1-4; the D call from TCRdb, TRBD1, cannot be confirmed without DNA. Germline lookup yields CDR1 ENHRY and CDR2 SYGVKD. The CDR3 is 16 residues long. CDR3 in amino acids: CAISELPGAGNEKLFF.

V gene TRBV4-3 combines with J gene TRBJ2-2; TCRdb proposes TRBD2, but this gene call is untestable without DNA. Per the germline V gene, CDR1 is LGHNA and CDR2 is YSLEER. This CDR3 region has 16 residues. This chain's CDR3 is CASSQSGPRNTGELFF.

The V and J genes are TRBV7-7 and TRBJ2-2; TCRdb names TRBD1, which stays unverified in the absence of DNA. The length of the CDR3 is 17 residues. Germline lookup yields CDR1 SSHAT and CDR2 FNYEAQ (reference sequence). Here the CDR3 reads CASSVTGTPTNTGELFF.

The V call is TRBV5-1, the J call TRBJ2-1; TCRdb indicates TRBD1, and absent DNA this call remains unverified. This CDR3 has 16 amino acids. CDR1 and CDR2 from the germline V gene are SGHRS and YFSETQ. CDR3 sequence: CASSLGQRSNAPRPFF.

V usage is TRBV7-2 and J usage is TRBJ2-7; TCRdb proposes TRBD2, but this gene call is untestable without DNA. Germline loops: CDR1 SGHTA, CDR2 FQGNSA. The CDR3 contains 16 residues. The CDR3 sequence is CASSLGPSGGPYEQYF.

This sequence joins TRBV6-1 and TRBJ1-1; without DNA, the TCRdb call of TRBD1 cannot be checked. The CDR3 has 15 residues. In germline, CDR1 is MNHNS, CDR2 SASEGT. The chain's CDR3 is CASSPPNRVGTEAFF.

V usage is TRBV7-2 and J usage is TRBJ2-5; the D gene TCRdb calls, TRBD1, cannot be checked with no DNA. In germline, CDR1 is SGHTA, CDR2 FQGNSA. The CDR3 runs to 16 residues. This chain's CDR3 is CASSLNQGTIRGTQYF.

The rearrangement uses TRBV4-2 and TRBJ2-7; without DNA, the TCRdb call of TRBD1 cannot be checked. From germline, CDR1 is LGHNA and CDR2 YNFKEQ. This CDR3 spans 14 amino acids. The CDR3 region is CASSPGAGGLEQYF.